One TCR beta chain is described in this entry. In the original processing: From reference gene primer amplification, estimates of nucleated cell counts were derived. The protocol was immunoSEQ multiplex PCR, while the TCRdb copy is restricted to in-frame clones and leaves out a portion. The D gene and trimming were derived from the DNA, and the V and J assignments and clone size from that table. The sample holds approximately 180,000 clones, more than 75% seen once. A Seattle source enrolled patients during active infection and followed them longitudinally. The source of the sample is a study of blood T cell repertoires in COVID-19. There are 13 residues in the CDR3. Germline CDR1 and CDR2: SEHNR and FQNEAQ (reference sequence). The V end was cut by 5 bases, the J end by 4 bases, with 11 bases between.

The rearrangement links TRBV7-9 to TRBJ1-2; D possibly corresponds to TRBD1 (5 bases). Input material: peripheral blood. The source is a person between 65 and 80 years old with COVID-19, enrolled during active disease. Here the CDR3 DNA reads TGTGCCAGCAGCATAAGGACACTCTATGGCTACACCTTC. It translates to CASSIRTLYGYTF.